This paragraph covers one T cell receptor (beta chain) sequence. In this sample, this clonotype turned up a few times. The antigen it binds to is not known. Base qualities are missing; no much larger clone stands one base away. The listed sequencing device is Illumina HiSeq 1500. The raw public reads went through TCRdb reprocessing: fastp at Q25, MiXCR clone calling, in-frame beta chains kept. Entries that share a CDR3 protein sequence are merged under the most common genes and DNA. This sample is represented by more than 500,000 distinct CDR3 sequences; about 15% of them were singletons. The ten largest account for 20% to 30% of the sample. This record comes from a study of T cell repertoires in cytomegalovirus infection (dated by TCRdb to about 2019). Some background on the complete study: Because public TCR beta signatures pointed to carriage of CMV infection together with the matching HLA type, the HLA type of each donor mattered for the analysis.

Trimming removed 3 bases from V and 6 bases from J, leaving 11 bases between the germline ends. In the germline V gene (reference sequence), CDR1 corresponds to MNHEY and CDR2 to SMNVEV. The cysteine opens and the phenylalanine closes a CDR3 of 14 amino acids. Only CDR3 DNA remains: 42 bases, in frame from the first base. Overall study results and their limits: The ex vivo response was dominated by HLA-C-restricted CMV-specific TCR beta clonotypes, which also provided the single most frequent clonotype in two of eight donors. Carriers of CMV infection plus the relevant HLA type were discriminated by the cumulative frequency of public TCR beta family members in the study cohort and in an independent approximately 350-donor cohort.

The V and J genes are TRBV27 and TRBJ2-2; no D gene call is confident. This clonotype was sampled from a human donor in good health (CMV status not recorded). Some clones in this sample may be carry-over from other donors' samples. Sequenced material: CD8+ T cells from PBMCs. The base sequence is TGTGCCAGCAGTTTTTACGCGTCCGCCGGGGAGCTGTTTTTT. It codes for CASSFYASAGELFF.